The 4 T cell receptor beta chains in this list originate from one sample, sequenced in a study of lymphopenia after photon versus proton radiotherapy. The repertoire was sequenced with immunoSEQ multiplex PCR; TCRdb's copy has only in-frame clones and lacks some. The table shows tens of thousands of clones, with 75% to 90% occurring only once. The source was peripheral blood, collected from a patient treated with proton-based radiotherapy. The receptors derive from a man aged 80 or over with esophageal cancer.

This clone was found a few times. J is TRBJ2-1 and V is TRBV7-6; D not resolved. Germline V gene sequence: CDR1 SGHVS, CDR2 FNYEAQ. There are 14 residues in the CDR3. V lost 3 bases and J 0 bases, leaving 6 bases between the germline ends. This chain's CDR3 is CASSFGSSYNEQFF. As DNA, the CDR3 is TGTGCCAGCAGCTTTGGTAGCTCCTACAATGAGCAGTTCTTC.

The table lists this clone with a few counts. The chain uses TRBV6-5 and TRBJ1-4, with 9 bases fitting TRBD1. Trimming cost V 6 bases and J 7 bases; bases outside gene matches: 0. CDR1 is MNHEY and CDR2 is SVGAGI in the germline V gene. CDR3 length equals 12 residues. The DNA for the CDR3 is TGTGCCAGCAGACAGGGGGCTGAAAAACTGTTTTTT. It codes for CASRQGAEKLFF.

The rearrangement links TRBV9 to TRBJ1-2; D unclear. V gave up 0 bases and J gave up 6 bases, with 12 bases separating them. The CDR3 runs 14 residues. Germline loops: CDR1 SGDLS, CDR2 YYNGEE. The CDR3 sequence: CASSVDLKAHGYTF. The CDR3 nucleotides read TGTGCCAGCAGCGTAGACCTGAAGGCCCATGGCTACACCTTC.

The chain combines TRBV30 with TRBJ1-2, with TRBD1 identical over 8 bases. The CDR3 sequence is 13 residues long. Germline trimming cut 4 bases from V and 8 bases from J; bases unmatched to any gene: 9. Germline CDR1 reads GTSNPN; CDR2 reads SVGIG (reference sequence). CDR3 region: CAWTQTGVEGYTF. The CDR3 DNA sequence: TGTGCCTGGACCCAGACAGGGGTAGAAGGCTACACCTTC.